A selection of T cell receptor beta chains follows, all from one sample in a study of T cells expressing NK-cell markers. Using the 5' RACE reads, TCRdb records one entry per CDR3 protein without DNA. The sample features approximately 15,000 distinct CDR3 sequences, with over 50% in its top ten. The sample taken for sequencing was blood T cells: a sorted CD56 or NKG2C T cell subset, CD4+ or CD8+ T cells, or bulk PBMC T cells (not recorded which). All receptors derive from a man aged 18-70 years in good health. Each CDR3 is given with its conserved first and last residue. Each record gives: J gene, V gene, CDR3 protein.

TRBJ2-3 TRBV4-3 CASSQGTGASDTQYF
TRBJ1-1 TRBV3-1 CASSSTGNTEAFF
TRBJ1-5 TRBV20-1 CSARTGNQPQHF
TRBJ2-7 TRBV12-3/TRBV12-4 CASSLGQFISYEQYF
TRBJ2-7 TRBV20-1 CSATSIESPYEQYF
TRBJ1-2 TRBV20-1 CSARDLQGANYGYTF
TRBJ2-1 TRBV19 CASSLLPPGLAVNEQFF
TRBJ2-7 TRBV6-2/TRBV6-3 CASRTLVGQGPYEQYF
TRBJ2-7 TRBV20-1 CSAAFLGDLYEQYF
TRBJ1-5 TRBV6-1 CASNRGVYRNQPQHF
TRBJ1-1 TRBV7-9 CASSSYRGSNTEAFF
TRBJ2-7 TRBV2 CAIGGGPIYEQYF
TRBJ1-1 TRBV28 CASDPTRNTEAFF
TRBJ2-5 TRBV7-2 CASSSEGLVGTQYF
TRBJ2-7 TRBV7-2 CASSLWGGTSGYEQYF
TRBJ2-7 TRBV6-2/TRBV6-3 CASSGGSYEQYF
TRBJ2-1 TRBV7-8 CASSPGTAHNEQFF
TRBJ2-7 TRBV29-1 CSVADRVAEQYF
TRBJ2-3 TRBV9 CASSAQGDTQYF
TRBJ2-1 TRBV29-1 CSAEPSFRTGVVNNEQFF
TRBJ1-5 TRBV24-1 CATSVGFEQPQHF
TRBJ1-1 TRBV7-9 CASSHYVGRAGTEAFF
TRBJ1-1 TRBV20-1 CSAPQGLNTEAFF
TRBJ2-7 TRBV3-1 CASSVGTGGFYEQYF
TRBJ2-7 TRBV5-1 CASSFQGANYEQYF
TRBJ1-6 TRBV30 CAWRWDAYNSPLHF
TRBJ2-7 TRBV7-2 CASSLRDRPEQYF
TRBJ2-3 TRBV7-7 CASSSSGGSTDTQYF
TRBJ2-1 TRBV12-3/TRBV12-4 CASSLFLGPHEQFF
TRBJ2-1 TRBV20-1 CSARDMRALYNEQFF
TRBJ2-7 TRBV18 CASSSGGFDEQYF
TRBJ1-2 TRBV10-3 CAISEGTYYGYTF
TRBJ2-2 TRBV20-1 CSAASGGAIGELFF
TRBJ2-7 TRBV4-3 CASSQEGNRAPYEQYF